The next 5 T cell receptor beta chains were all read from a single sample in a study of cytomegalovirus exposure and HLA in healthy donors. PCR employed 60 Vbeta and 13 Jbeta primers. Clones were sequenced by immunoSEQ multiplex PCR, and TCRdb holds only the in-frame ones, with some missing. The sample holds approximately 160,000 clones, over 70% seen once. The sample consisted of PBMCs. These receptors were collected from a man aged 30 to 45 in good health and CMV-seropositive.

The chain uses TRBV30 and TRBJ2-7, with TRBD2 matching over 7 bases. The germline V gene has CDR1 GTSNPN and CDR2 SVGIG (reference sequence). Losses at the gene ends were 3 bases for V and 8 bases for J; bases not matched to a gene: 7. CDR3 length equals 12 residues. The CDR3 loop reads CAWSHGEGKQYF. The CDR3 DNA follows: TGTGCCTGGAGCCACGGGGAGGGGAAGCAGTACTTC.

In nucleotides, the CDR3 is TGTGCCAGCTCCATGGGACAGGGTATGAACACTGAAGCTTTCTTT. Translation gives CASSMGQGMNTEAFF. The V call is TRBV18, the J call TRBJ1-1; 9 nucleotides line up with TRBD1. Losses at the gene ends were 6 bases for V and 0 bases for J; bases not matched to a gene: 5. The length of the CDR3 is 15 residues. In germline, CDR1 is KGHSH, CDR2 LQKENI.

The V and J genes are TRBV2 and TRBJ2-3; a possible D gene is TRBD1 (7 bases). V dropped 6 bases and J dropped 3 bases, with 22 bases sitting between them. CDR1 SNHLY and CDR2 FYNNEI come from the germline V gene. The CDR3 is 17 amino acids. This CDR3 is CASRGGRQTGATDTQYF. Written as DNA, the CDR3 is TGTGCCAGCAGGGGAGGCCGTCAAACAGGGGCGACAGATACGCAGTATTTT.

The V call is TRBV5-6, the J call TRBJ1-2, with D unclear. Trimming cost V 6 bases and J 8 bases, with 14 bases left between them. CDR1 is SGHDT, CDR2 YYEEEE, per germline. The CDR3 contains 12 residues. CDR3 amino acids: CASNVVGKGYTF. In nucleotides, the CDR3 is TGTGCCAGCAACGTGGTGGGCAAGGGCTACACCTTC.

The CDR3 protein is CASSLLGGRVKETQYF. In DNA form, the CDR3 reads TGTGCCAGCAGCTTGTTGGGGGGTCGCGTAAAAGAGACCCAGTACTTC. J is TRBJ2-5 and V is TRBV5-6, with a tentative D call TRBD2 (6 bases). V gave up 1 base and J gave up 3 bases, with 16 bases separating them. This CDR3 is 16 amino acids long. CDR1 is SGHDT and CDR2 is YYEEEE in the germline V gene.